This T cell receptor beta chain was recovered during a study of OX40 agonist ivuxolimab in advanced cancers. Study-level background: Ivuxolimab was an agonistic, fully human IgG2 monoclonal antibody directed against OX40 (CD134), a costimulatory receptor. Intravenous ivuxolimab was administered to patients every 2 weeks at six dose levels: 0.01, 0.1, 0.3, 1.5, 3 and 10 mg/kg. Of the approximately 53 patients in dose escalation, about 20 had hepatocellular carcinoma, some 15 had melanoma, 9 had renal cell carcinoma and 9 had head and neck cancer. The dose-escalation cohort was roughly 83% male with a mean age of about 54 years, ranging from about 20 to 80. Patients were allowed to have had prior anti-PD-1, anti-PD-L1 or anti-CTLA-4 therapy, and more than 35% of the dose-escalation patients had been treated with checkpoint inhibitors. Three dose-escalation patients achieved partial responses, one with hepatocellular carcinoma and two with cutaneous melanoma. Peripheral TCRbeta sequencing was intended to test whether TCR sequence diversity was altered and clonal T-cell expansion was caused by ivuxolimab. The paper reports the monotherapy dose-escalation portion (N ≈ 50 patients) of the phase I ivuxolimab trial.

For sequencing of the TCRbeta CDR3 region, genomic DNA was extracted from the sorted cells. The immunoSEQ Assay was used to sequence the TCRbeta CDR3 regions. This is the immuneACCESS table as TCRdb keeps it, with only in-frame sequences that have V and J called. A part of the clones is gone; compared with another copy, unresolved V genes explain less than half, and the rest is unexplained. Present in this sample are over 100,000 clones, about 92% of which were seen just once. The ten largest make up more than 1% of the sample. Notes on this clone: The antigen this receptor binds is unknown. Base-call qualities are not available, and no considerably larger clone is one nucleotide away.

V and J lose 7 bases and 7 bases, and a span of 15 bases separates them. CDR1 and CDR2 are drawn from the germline V gene: MNHEY, SVGAGI. The CDR3 covers 13 residues, taking in both the cysteine and the phenylalanine. Of all the DNA, just the CDR3 is kept, 39 bases in frame from base 1. Broad study findings and their caveats: After ivuxolimab, expanded clones were on average more numerous among CD8+ T cells than among CD4+ T cells. At doses of 0.1 to 3.0 mg/kg, clonal expansion of both CD4+ and CD8+ T cells in blood was seen between baseline and week 6. Low levels of normalized T-cell clonal expansion were also shown by some nonresponding patients. The antigen specificity of the peripheral T cells that underwent clonal expansion was not determined. In partial responders in the 0.1-3.0 mg/kg groups, normalized peripheral clonal expansion was found to be among the lowest, especially among CD8+ T cells.

Patients with a history of autoimmune disease or receiving systemic immunosuppression were excluded from the trial. Peripheral blood for TCR sequencing was collected from all dose cohorts at baseline, on cycle 4 day 1, and on cycle 7 day 1. Samples came from an open-label, multicenter, first-in-human phase I dose-escalation trial of ivuxolimab. The trial enrolled adults with locally advanced or metastatic head and neck squamous cell, hepatocellular, melanoma or renal cell carcinoma. CD4+ and CD8+ T cells were sorted separately from peripheral blood before TCR sequencing. This sequence originates from an adult with an advanced solid tumor such as melanoma, head and neck, liver or kidney cancer. Recombination linked TRBV6-5 to TRBJ2-3; no confident D gene assignment can be made. This specimen was CD4+ or CD8+ T cells sorted from blood, taken in a trial of the OX40 agonist ivuxolimab. The base sequence is TGTGCCAGCACCCGTAAGAGTGAAAATACGCAGTATTTT. It codes for CASTRKSENTQYF.